The 20 T cell receptor beta chains listed next were all sequenced from one sample in a study of monozygotic twins with inflammatory bowel disease. Each CDR3 protein gets one entry in TCRdb, which reprocessed the 5' RACE reads and gives no DNA. This sample carries about 150,000 distinct CDR3 sequences, with roughly 1.2% going to the ten biggest clones. The sample comprised blood. The receptors shown here come from a human donor with ulcerative colitis or Crohn's disease, or a healthy co-twin of an affected twin (not recorded which).

The chain recombines TRBV5-1 with TRBJ1-2; TCRdb indicates TRBD1, and absent DNA this call remains unverified. The V gene's germline CDR1 is SGHRS and CDR2 YFSETQ. There are 16 residues in the CDR3. Here the CDR3 reads CASSLHFSGPDYGYTF. Full variable domain (missing parts from reference TRBV5-1 and TRBJ1-2): KAGVTQTPRYLIKTRGQQVTLSCSPISGHRSVSWYQQTPGQGLQFLFEYFSETQRNKGNFPGRFSGRQFSNSRSEMNVSTLELGDSALYLCASSLHFSGPDYGYTFGSGTRLTVV.

The chain combines TRBV9 with TRBJ2-1; TCRdb calls TRBD2, which cannot be checked without DNA. CDR3 size: 15 residues. In germline, CDR1 is SGDLS, CDR2 YYNGEE. This CDR3 is CASSVEAGENSEQFF.

The V and J genes are TRBV5-1 and TRBJ2-1; TCRdb reports TRBD1, a call that lacks DNA to check it against. Germline V gene data show CDR1 as SGHRS and CDR2 as YFSETQ. CDR3 length: 14 residues. The CDR3 region is CASSLEQGGDEQFF.

The CDR3 reads CSALQGANVLTF. The chain combines TRBV20-1 with TRBJ2-6. The CDR3 totals 12 residues. The germline V gene has CDR1 DFQATT and CDR2 SNEGSKA (reference sequence).

The rearrangement uses TRBV20-1 and TRBJ1-5; as DNA is missing, the TRBD1 call by TCRdb cannot be tested. Germline-derived CDR1 and CDR2 are DFQATT and SNEGSKA (reference sequence). The CDR3 spans 15 residues. CDR3 loop: CSASPRTGGNQPQHF.

The chain carries TRBV6-2 or TRBV6-3 and TRBJ2-1; lacking DNA, the TRBD1 call made by TCRdb goes unchecked. CDR3 length: 17 amino acids. Germline V gene lookup returns CDR1 MNHEY and CDR2 SVGEGT. Here the CDR3 reads CASSSRRTGRPYNEQFF.

This chain links TRBV28 with TRBJ2-7; checking the TCRdb D call of TRBD2 is not possible without DNA. The CDR3 has 14 residues. Germline V lookup: CDR1 MDHEN, CDR2 SYDVKM. The chain's CDR3 is CASSRPGTSREQYF.

V usage is TRBV7-9 and J usage is TRBJ2-3; TCRdb gives TRBD2 as the D gene, but with no DNA this cannot be confirmed. Germline values: CDR1 SEHNR, CDR2 FQNEAQ (reference sequence). The CDR3 consists of 13 residues. CDR3 in amino acids: CATGLVGTDTQYF.

V and J are TRBV5-1 and TRBJ2-1; TCRdb returns TRBD2, unconfirmable since there is no DNA. Germline V gene lookup returns CDR1 SGHRS and CDR2 YFSETQ. The length of the CDR3 is 14 residues. This CDR3 reads CASSLGGGRNEQFF.

The chain joins TRBV5-1 to TRBJ1-2. The germline V gene encodes CDR1 SGHRS and CDR2 YFSETQ. The CDR3 extends over 13 amino acids. The CDR3 sequence is CASSLSQNYGYTF.

This chain joins TRBV20-1 and TRBJ1-1; TCRdb gives TRBD1 as the D gene, but with no DNA this cannot be confirmed. The CDR3 loop spans 16 amino acids. Germline assignment: CDR1 DFQATT and CDR2 SNEGSKA (reference sequence). Here the CDR3 reads CSARATGGAQGTEAFF.

This chain connects TRBV14 to TRBJ2-1. The germline CDR1 and CDR2 sequences are SGHDN and FVKESK. The CDR3 extends over 12 amino acids. The CDR3: CASSQDQIEQFF.

J is TRBJ1-5 and V is TRBV6-2 or TRBV6-3. The V gene's germline CDR1 is MNHEY and CDR2 SVGEGT. This CDR3 is built from 15 residues. This chain's CDR3 is CASSAQGGTGQPQHF.

The chain couples TRBV29-1 to TRBJ2-7; TCRdb names TRBD1, which stays unverified in the absence of DNA. The CDR3 length is 12 residues. CDR1 is SQVTM, CDR2 ANQGSEA, per germline. CDR3 residues: CSAGQGTYEQYF.

V and J are TRBV19 and TRBJ2-7; TCRdb selects TRBD2, and the lack of DNA leaves this call unchecked. This CDR3 is built from 15 residues. Germline CDR1 reads LNHDA; CDR2 reads SQIVND (reference sequence). The CDR3 region is CASSIRGHPSYEQYF.

This sequence joins TRBV6-1 and TRBJ2-6; TCRdb's assignment of TRBD1 cannot be checked, as there is no DNA. There are 16 residues in the CDR3. The germline V gene has CDR1 MNHNS and CDR2 SASEGT. CDR3: CASSPQQDSGANVLTF.

V usage is TRBV10-1 and J usage is TRBJ2-1; with no DNA, the TCRdb D assignment of TRBD1 cannot be verified. The CDR3 consists of 15 residues. Per the germline V gene, CDR1 is WNHNN and CDR2 is SYGVQD (reference sequence). This CDR3 is CASSERGGRGNEQFF.

The V gene is TRBV5-1, the J gene TRBJ1-6; TCRdb's assignment of TRBD1 cannot be checked, as there is no DNA. From germline, CDR1 is SGHRS and CDR2 YFSETQ. The CDR3 is 18 residues long. CDR3 protein: CASSLVGAASSYNSPLHF.

The CDR3 reads CSVDAGVSYNEQFF. The chain carries TRBV29-1 and TRBJ2-1. The CDR3 spans 14 residues. The germline V gene encodes CDR1 SQVTM and CDR2 ANQGSEA.

CDR3 loop: CSVVGVPGEQYF. The chain employs TRBV29-1 and TRBJ2-7; there is no DNA to check the TCRdb D call of TRBD1. The CDR3 has 12 residues. Germline CDR1 SQVTM, CDR2 ANQGSEA.